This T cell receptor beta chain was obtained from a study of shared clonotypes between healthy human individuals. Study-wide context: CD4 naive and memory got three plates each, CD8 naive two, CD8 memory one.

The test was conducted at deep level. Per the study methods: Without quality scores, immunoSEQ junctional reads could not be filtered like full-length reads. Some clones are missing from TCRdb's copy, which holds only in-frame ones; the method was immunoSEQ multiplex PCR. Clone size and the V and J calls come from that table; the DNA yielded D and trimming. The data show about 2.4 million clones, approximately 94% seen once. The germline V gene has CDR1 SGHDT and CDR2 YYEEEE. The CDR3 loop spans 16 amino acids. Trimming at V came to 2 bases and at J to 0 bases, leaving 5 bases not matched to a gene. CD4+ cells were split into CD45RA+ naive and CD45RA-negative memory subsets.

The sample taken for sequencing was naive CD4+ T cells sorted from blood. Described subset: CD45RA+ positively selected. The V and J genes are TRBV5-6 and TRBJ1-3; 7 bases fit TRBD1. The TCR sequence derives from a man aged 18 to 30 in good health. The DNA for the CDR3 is TGTGCCAGCAGCTTCGCCGGGACAGACTCTGGAAACACCATATATTTT. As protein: CASSFAGTDSGNTIYF.